Below, 29 T cell receptor beta chains from the same sample are listed, as sequenced in a study of Graves' ophthalmopathy and Graves' hyperthyroidism. RNA served as the template for amplifying TCR beta CDR3 regions. RT-PCR in the first round used HTBI primers; a second-round multiplex PCR followed. TCRdb re-called the multiplex PCR reads with MiXCR, one entry per CDR3 protein. The table lists about 230,000 distinct CDR3 sequences, 40% to 50% of them singletons. Material for sequencing was peripheral blood. The receptor source for this set is an adult man with Graves' ophthalmopathy.

In its sample, this clonotype was seen a few times. V and J are TRBV11-2 and TRBJ1-2, with D possibly being TRBD1 (6 bases). V was trimmed by 4 bases and J by 2 bases, leaving 14 bases between them. Looked up from germline, CDR1 is SGHAT and CDR2 is FQNNGV. This CDR3 has 15 residues. CDR3 region: CASSSLLGHNYGYTF. The DNA for the CDR3 is TGTGCCAGCAGCTCCCTTCTGGGACACAACTATGGCTACACCTTC.

This clonotype has only a few counts. The chain links TRBV5-4 to TRBJ1-1, with 9 nucleotides matching TRBD1. V shed 4 bases, J shed 11 bases, and the junction held 15 bases outside the gene matches. Germline CDR1 reads SGHNT; CDR2 reads YYREEE (reference sequence). The CDR3 contains 15 residues. The CDR3 DNA follows: TGTGCCAGCAGCCCTGGGGGGGGACAGGGCGTGGCGGCTTTCTTT. Protein sequence: CASSPGGGQGVAAFF.

This rearrangement joins TRBV24-1 to TRBJ2-7; the match to TRBD1 covers 8 bases. The CDR3 contains 16 residues. Trimming took 4 bases from V and 0 from J; bases not matched to a gene: 7. Germline-derived CDR1 and CDR2 are KGHDR and SFDVKD. Here the CDR3 reads CATSDIKDRDSYEQYF. CDR3 DNA: TGTGCCACCAGTGACATTAAGGACAGGGACTCCTACGAGCAGTACTTC.

V gene TRBV4-1 combines with J gene TRBJ2-7; possible D gene TRBD1, 5 bases. V was shortened by 1 base and J by 0 bases, with 13 bases between the two germline ends. Germline-derived CDR1 and CDR2 are MGHRA and YSYEKL. The CDR3 covers 16 residues. The CDR3 loop is CASSQGTLTSSYEQYF. DNA of the CDR3: TGCGCCAGCAGCCAAGGGACATTAACGAGCTCCTACGAGCAGTACTTC.

This clonotype was seen a handful of times. The chain joins TRBV29-1 to TRBJ1-2, with TRBD1 matching over 8 bases. Trimming cost V 8 bases and J 4 bases; bases outside gene matches: 12. Germline values: CDR1 SQVTM, CDR2 ANQGSEA. The CDR3 has 14 amino acids. CDR3 sequence reads: CSSAGTGAAYGYTF. The DNA for the CDR3 is TGCAGCTCCGCCGGGACAGGCGCGGCCTATGGCTACACCTTC.

The chain uses TRBV7-9 and TRBJ1-2; 9 bases line up with TRBD1. The germline V gene has CDR1 SEHNR and CDR2 FQNEAQ (reference sequence). The trim removed 5 bases at V and 6 bases at J, leaving 10 bases unmatched. The CDR3 has 15 amino acids. CDR3 bases: TGTGCCAGCAGCCTAACCCCGGGACAGGGTCATGGCTACACCTTC. Amino acid sequence: CASSLTPGQGHGYTF. The full variable domain, in which reference TRBV7-9 and TRBJ1-2 provide the parts outside the CDR3, is DTGVSQNPRHKITKRGQNVTFRCDPISEHNRLYWYRQTLGQGPEFLTYFQNEAQLEKSRLLSDRFSAERPKGSFSTLEIQRTEQGDSAMYLCASSLTPGQGHGYTFGSGTRLTVV.

The CDR3 DNA is TGCAGTGCTAGAGGTACAGGGGGCGCCTACGAGCAGTACTTC. Translating it yields CSARGTGGAYEQYF. The V gene is TRBV20-1, the J gene TRBJ2-7; the match to TRBD1 covers 9 bases. The germline V gene encodes CDR1 DFQATT and CDR2 SNEGSKA (reference sequence). The CDR3 runs 14 residues. Trimming at V came to 1 base and at J to 2 bases, leaving 3 bases not matched to a gene.

As concerns this clonotype: A single base separates this from a much larger clone, so it may be a read error. The chain couples TRBV6-1 to TRBJ1-1, with D perhaps matching TRBD1 (5 bases). CDR1 MNHNS and CDR2 SASEGT come from the germline V gene. The length of the CDR3 is 15 residues. V gave up 4 bases and J gave up 4 bases, with 16 bases separating them. The CDR3 DNA sequence: TGTGCCAGCAGTGTGGGAGGAGGGGCAACCACTGAAGCTTTCTTT. Translating gives CASSVGGGATTEAFF.

There are a few counts of this clonotype. The chain is built from TRBV10-2 and TRBJ1-5, with D unclear. V was cut by 6 bases and J by 1 base, with 7 bases left in between. The CDR3 runs 13 residues. Germline V gene sequence: CDR1 WSHSY, CDR2 SAAADI. CDR3: CASRMNSNQPQHF. For the CDR3, the DNA is TGCGCCAGCAGAATGAACAGCAATCAGCCCCAGCATTTT.

This rearrangement joins TRBV7-6 to TRBJ2-7; TRBD1 aligns across 9 bases. The V gene's germline CDR1 is SGHVS and CDR2 FNYEAQ. V dropped 6 bases and J dropped 2; count of bases not matched to a gene: 8. CDR3 size: 15 residues. The CDR3 spells CASSFPGQGAYEQYF. The DNA of the CDR3 is TGTGCCAGCAGTTTTCCGGGACAGGGCGCCTACGAGCAGTACTTC.

The chain recombines TRBV7-9 with TRBJ2-7; a weak D match, TRBD1 (5 bases). TRBJ2-1 matches the DNA end more closely, so the J call is doubtful. CDR1 and CDR2 from the germline V gene are SEHNR and FQNEAQ (reference sequence). The CDR3 has 13 residues. The CDR3 here is CASSSRADNEQFF. The CDR3, as DNA: TGTGCCAGCAGCTCCAGGGCCGACAATGAGCAGTTCTTC.

This clonotype was observed many times. The rearrangement joins TRBV24-1 to TRBJ1-1; D possibly corresponds to TRBD1 (6 bases). V was cut by 7 bases and J by 0 bases, with 17 bases left in between. The V gene's germline CDR1 is KGHDR and CDR2 SFDVKD. The CDR3 totals 16 residues. CDR3 nucleotide sequence: TGTGCCACCAGGGACAGCCGCCCCTCCCTGAACACTGAAGCTTTCTTT. Residues: CATRDSRPSLNTEAFF.

This clonotype was seen ten or more times. An end of the junction differs from the germline gene, which may be a read error. The rearrangement uses TRBV5-1 and TRBJ1-1; D unresolved. The CDR3 has 14 residues. The germline V gene has CDR1 SGHRS and CDR2 YFSETQ. CDR3 nucleotide sequence: TGTGCCAGCAGCTTAGCGGCAGGGAACACTGAAGCTTTCTTT. This encodes CASSLAAGNTEAFF.

The CDR3 coding sequence is TGTGCCAGTAGGGGTGGCGGCAATCAGCCCCAGCATTTT. Translation gives CASRGGGNQPQHF. The chain combines TRBV19 with TRBJ1-5; no clear D. In germline, CDR1 is LNHDA, CDR2 SQIVND (reference sequence). With 6 bases removed from V and 2 bases from J, the gap between germline ends came to 8 bases. This CDR3 has 13 residues.

This clonotype was detected a few times. The V call is TRBV19, the J call TRBJ1-5; D remains ambiguous. The CDR3 is 17 amino acids. The germline gives CDR1 LNHDA, CDR2 SQIVND (reference sequence). V lost 6 bases to trimming and J lost 0 bases, with 18 bases between them. In DNA, the CDR3 is TGTGCCAGTAGACTCCACGGAGCTGGATATAGCAATCAGCCCCAGCATTTT. Encoded protein: CASRLHGAGYSNQPQHF.

This chain connects TRBV6-5 to TRBJ2-5; a possible D gene is TRBD2 (5 bases). V was clipped by 5 bases and J by 2 bases, with 15 bases between them. The CDR3 has 15 residues. From germline, CDR1 is MNHEY and CDR2 SVGAGI. CDR3 nucleotide sequence: TGTGCCAGCAGTGAATTGAGTAGAGGGCAAGAGACCCAGTACTTC. It translates to CASSELSRGQETQYF.

The rearrangement joins TRBV2 to TRBJ1-4; 9 bases agree with TRBD1. Trimming removed 6 bases from V and 7 bases from J; junction bases left unmatched: 15. The CDR3 sequence is 17 residues long. CDR1 SNHLY and CDR2 FYNNEI come from the germline V gene. CDR3 in amino acids: CASSQEYRGRIGEKLFF. DNA of the CDR3: TGTGCCAGCAGCCAAGAGTACAGGGGGCGGATAGGTGAAAAACTGTTTTTT.

This clonotype was seen a handful of times. The chain combines TRBV2 with TRBJ2-7; TRBD2 matches at 8 bases. Germline V lookup: CDR1 SNHLY, CDR2 FYNNEI. CDR3 length: 16 amino acids. After removal of 7 bases from V and 1 base from J, the junction contained 12 bases not matched to a gene. The CDR3, as DNA: TGTGCCAGCATGTCCCGGTCGGGGGGGGAATCCTACGAGCAGTACTTC. It is translated as CASMSRSGGESYEQYF. The full variable domain, its missing parts supplied by reference TRBV2 and TRBJ2-7, is EPEVTQTPSHQVTQMGQEVILRCVPISNHLYFYWYRQILGQKVEFLVSFYNNEISEKSEIFDDQFSVERPDGSNFTLKIRSTKLEDSAMYFCASMSRSGGESYEQYFGPGTRLTVT.

As DNA, the CDR3 is TGTGCCAGCAGTCTACAGGCCACCGGGGAGCAGTACTTC. Protein sequence: CASSLQATGEQYF. The rearrangement links TRBV28 to TRBJ2-7; TRBD1 is a possible D gene (5 bases). Trimming pared 5 bases from V and 7 bases from J, leaving 15 bases between. CDR3 length: 13 residues. Germline V gene data show CDR1 as MDHEN and CDR2 as SYDVKM.

This chain uses TRBV4-1 with TRBJ1-5; no clear D gene. With 1 base removed from V and 2 bases from J, the gap between germline ends came to 9 bases. Germline-derived CDR1 and CDR2 are MGHRA and YSYEKL. This CDR3 comprises 15 residues. CDR3 bases: TGCGCCAGCAGCCAAGTGCAGTGGGGCAATCAGCCCCAGCATTTT. Its protein product is CASSQVQWGNQPQHF.

In this sample, this clonotype turned up once. V and J are TRBV24-1 and TRBJ1-2; possible D gene TRBD1, 5 bases. The CDR3 loop spans 14 amino acids. Germline values: CDR1 KGHDR, CDR2 SFDVKD. CDR3 nucleotides: TGTGCTAGGGACGCCATGGAGGGGTCCTATGGCTACACCTTC. Its protein is CARDAMEGSYGYTF.

This clonotype was recorded many times. This chain connects TRBV19 to TRBJ1-6; D remains ambiguous. This CDR3 contains 9 residues. CDR1 LNHDA and CDR2 SQIVND come from the germline V gene (reference sequence). V lost 8 bases and J 10 bases, leaving 3 bases between the germline ends. The CDR3 sequence is CASGSPLHF. CDR3 DNA: TGTGCCAGTGGATCACCCCTCCACTTT.

This clonotype was seen only a few times. The chain has TRBV20-1 and TRBJ2-7; 10 bases agree with TRBD1. V shed 1 base and J 4 bases; nucleotides not matched to a gene: 4. Germline V lookup: CDR1 DFQATT, CDR2 SNEGSKA (reference sequence). This CDR3 has 14 amino acids. The CDR3, as DNA: TGCAGTGCTAGAGGGGACAGGGGAATTTACGAGCAGTACTTC. It codes for CSARGDRGIYEQYF.

The V and J genes are TRBV11-2 and TRBJ2-7; tentatively, D is TRBD1 (6 bases). Germline V CDR1 and CDR2: SGHAT, FQNNGV. V was cut by 5 bases and J by 2 bases, with 13 bases left in between. The CDR3 has 14 residues. CDR3 loop: CASSTRGQTYEQYF. Written as DNA, the CDR3 is TGTGCCAGCAGCACTAGGGGACAAACCTACGAGCAGTACTTC.

This chain connects TRBV12-3 or TRBV12-4 to TRBJ2-2; D perhaps matches TRBD2 (6 bases). The CDR3 totals 16 residues. Trimming removed 1 base from V and 8 bases from J, with 17 bases in between. CDR3 DNA sequence: TGTGCCAGCAGTTTAGTGGCGGGGACGGTCTCTGGGGAGCTGTTTTTT. Protein product: CASSLVAGTVSGELFF.

This clonotype was counted only a few times. V and J are TRBV29-1 and TRBJ2-5; TRBD2 matches 8 bases. Trimming at V came to 7 bases and at J to 5 bases, leaving 9 bases not matched to a gene. CDR3 length: 13 amino acids. Germline V gives CDR1 SQVTM, CDR2 ANQGSEA. The CDR3 reads CSAGLGGGETQYF. CDR3 DNA: TGCAGCGCGGGACTAGGGGGAGGGGAGACCCAGTACTTC.

This clonotype came up a few times. The rearrangement links TRBV24-1 to TRBJ2-7, with D perhaps TRBD1 (6 bases). CDR3 length: 16 amino acids. The germline V and J ends were trimmed by 3 bases and 4 bases, with 18 bases remaining between them. In germline, CDR1 is KGHDR, CDR2 SFDVKD. For the CDR3, the DNA is TGTGCCACCAGTGATGGCTCGGGGACATCGTTATACGAGCAGTACTTC. Its translation is CATSDGSGTSLYEQYF.

This rearrangement joins TRBV7-2 to TRBJ1-5; D unresolved. Looked up from germline, CDR1 is SGHTA and CDR2 is FQGNSA. V shed 5 bases and J shed 3 bases, with 5 bases lying between them. The length of the CDR3 is 12 residues. The CDR3 DNA follows: TGTGCCAGCAGCCCGAACAATCAGCCCCAGCATTTT. This encodes CASSPNNQPQHF. Based on the CDR3 plus reference TRBV7-2 and TRBJ1-5, the full variable domain is GAGVSQSPSNKVTEKGKDVELRCDPISGHTALYWYRQSLGQGLEFLIYFQGNSAPDKSGLPSDRFSAERTGGSVSTLTIQRTQQEDSAVYLCASSPNNQPQHFGDGTRLSIL.

The rearrangement uses TRBV12-3 or TRBV12-4 and TRBJ2-5, with a weak D call TRBD2 (5 bases). Trimming stripped 6 bases from V and 2 bases from J, with 19 bases between. CDR3 length equals 16 residues. DNA for the CDR3: TGTGCCAGCAGCTTACATGCCGCCAGACTACAAGAGACCCAGTACTTC. Amino acids: CASSLHAARLQETQYF.